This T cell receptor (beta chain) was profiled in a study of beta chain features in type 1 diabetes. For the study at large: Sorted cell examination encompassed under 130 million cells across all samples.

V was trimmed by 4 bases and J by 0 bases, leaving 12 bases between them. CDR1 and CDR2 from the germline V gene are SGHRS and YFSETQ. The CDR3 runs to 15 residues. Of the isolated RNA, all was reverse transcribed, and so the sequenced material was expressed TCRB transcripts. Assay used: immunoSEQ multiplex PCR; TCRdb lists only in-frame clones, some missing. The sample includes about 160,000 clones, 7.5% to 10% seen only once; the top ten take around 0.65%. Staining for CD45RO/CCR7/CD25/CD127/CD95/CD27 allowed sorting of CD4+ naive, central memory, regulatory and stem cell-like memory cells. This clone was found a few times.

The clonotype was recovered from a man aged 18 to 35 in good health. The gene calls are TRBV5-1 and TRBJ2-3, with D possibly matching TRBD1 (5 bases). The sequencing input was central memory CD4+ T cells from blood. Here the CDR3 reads CASSGQTASTDTQYF. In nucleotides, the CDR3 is TGCGCCAGCAGCGGCCAGACAGCTAGCACAGATACGCAGTATTTT.